One and the same sample provided the 13 T cell receptor beta chains below, sequenced in a study of cytomegalovirus exposure and HLA in healthy donors. With 60 Vbeta and 13 Jbeta primers, the PCR was carried out. Assay: immunoSEQ multiplex PCR; the TCRdb copy retains only in-frame clones and omits some. The data show 150,000 or so clones, less than 85% seen once. The sample comprised PBMCs. All receptors derive from a young man in good health and CMV-seropositive.

The V gene is TRBV5-1, the J gene TRBJ1-5; 11 positions match TRBD1. Trimming at V came to 4 bases and at J to 7 bases, leaving 10 bases not matched to a gene. Germline CDR1 is SGHRS and CDR2 is YFSETQ. This CDR3 contains 16 residues. The CDR3 protein is CASSLGGTGGNQPQHF. CDR3 nucleotide sequence: TGCGCCAGCAGCCTGGGGGGGACAGGGGGTAACCAGCCCCAGCATTTT.

J is TRBJ1-4 and V is TRBV4-2, with 7 positions matching TRBD1. This CDR3 is built from 15 residues. Germline CDR1 is LGHNA and CDR2 is YNFKEQ. J gave up 4 bases and V 0 bases, and 2 bases lay outside the gene matches. CDR3 residues: CASSQDQGGNEKLFF. In DNA form, the CDR3 reads TGTGCCAGCAGCCAAGATCAGGGGGGTAATGAAAAACTGTTTTTT.

This clone appeared a few times. V usage is TRBV28 and J usage is TRBJ2-5, with a weak D call TRBD2 (5 bases). CDR1 and CDR2 (germline): MDHEN, SYDVKM. Between the trimmed V and J ends, which lost 6 bases and 11 bases, there was a span of 19 bases. The CDR3 spans 13 residues. The CDR3: CASRLGPLREQYF. CDR3 bases: TGTGCCAGCAGGTTGGGCCCCCTGAGGGAGCAGTACTTC.

The V gene is TRBV9, the J gene TRBJ1-1; maybe TRBD1 (6 bases). The V gene lost 2 bases and the J gene lost 1 base, with 9 bases spanning the gap. This CDR3 region has 14 residues. The germline V gene has CDR1 SGDLS and CDR2 YYNGEE. The CDR3 protein is CASSVDRTNTEAFF. CDR3 sequence (DNA): TGTGCCAGCAGCGTCGACAGGACGAACACTGAAGCTTTCTTT.

The rearrangement joins TRBV6-1 to TRBJ2-7; tentatively, D is TRBD1 (6 bases). The CDR3 loop spans 14 amino acids. Germline CDR1 is MNHNS and CDR2 is SASEGT. Trimming removed 5 bases at V and 5 bases at J, with 16 bases between. The CDR3 bases are TGTGCCAGCAGTAGGGACCCACAGGGTCACGAGCAGTACTTC. Protein product: CASSRDPQGHEQYF.

The chain is built from TRBV4-1 and TRBJ2-1; D perhaps matches TRBD2 (6 bases). V lost 1 base, J lost 6 bases, and 13 bases lay in between. Germline V gene lookup returns CDR1 MGHRA and CDR2 YSYEKL. The CDR3 is 15 amino acids. The CDR3 DNA reads TGCGCCAGCAGCCAAGGCGGGACTGGGCGCAATGAGCAGTTCTTC. It translates to CASSQGGTGRNEQFF.

This chain links TRBV12-5 with TRBJ1-5; 9 bases match TRBD1. CDR1 is LGHNT, CDR2 FRNRAP, per germline. The CDR3 contains 17 residues. Trimming took 5 bases from V and 3 from J; bases not matched to a gene: 11. The DNA for the CDR3 is TGTGCTAGTGGTCTAAATCTACAGGGGGCGATCAATCAGCCCCAGCATTTT. It specifies CASGLNLQGAINQPQHF.

The chain is built from TRBV7-6 and TRBJ1-1; possibly TRBD1 for D (6 bases). The CDR3 runs 13 residues. V lost 6 bases and J lost 2, with 10 bases in between. The V gene's germline CDR1 is SGHVS and CDR2 FNYEAQ. In DNA form, the CDR3 reads TGTGCCAGCAGGATACAGGGAAACACTGAAGCTTTCTTT. Protein: CASRIQGNTEAFF.

This rearrangement joins TRBV18 to TRBJ2-5; 7 bases line up with TRBD2. CDR1 KGHSH and CDR2 LQKENI come from the germline V gene. The CDR3 runs to 14 residues. J lost 5 bases, V lost 6 bases, and 9 bases had no gene match. The CDR3 region has the DNA TGTGCCAGCTCCAAGGGAGGGATCGGGGAGACCCAGTACTTC. This encodes CASSKGGIGETQYF.

The chain employs TRBV6-6 and TRBJ2-7; no clear D gene. The CDR3 length is 11 residues. Germline V gene sequence: CDR1 MNHNY, CDR2 SVGAGI (reference sequence). Trimming took off 2 bases at V and 5 bases at J, with 4 bases between the two ends. In DNA, the CDR3 is TGTGCCAGCAGTTACGCGGACGAGCAGTACTTC. Protein: CASSYADEQYF.

This chain uses TRBV27 with TRBJ2-7; D is unclear. The germline V gene has CDR1 MNHEY and CDR2 SMNVEV (reference sequence). The CDR3 extends over 15 amino acids. The V and J ends lost 3 bases and 5 bases respectively, with 17 bases between them. The CDR3 loop is CASSFLPLSPNEQYF. The CDR3 region has the DNA TGTGCCAGCAGTTTCCTACCCTTATCCCCCAACGAGCAGTACTTC.

This clone occurred a few times. CDR3 loop: CASSQDGQYNYGYTF. CDR3 DNA: TGCGCCAGCAGCCAAGATGGACAGTATAACTATGGCTACACCTTC. This chain joins TRBV4-1 and TRBJ1-2; tentative D call: TRBD1 (6 bases). The germline V and J ends were trimmed by 0 bases and 1 base, with 9 bases remaining between them. CDR3 length: 15 amino acids. CDR1 MGHRA and CDR2 YSYEKL come from the germline V gene.

The chain carries TRBV9 and TRBJ2-4; 8 bases match TRBD1. V lost 2 bases, J lost 7 bases, and 8 bases stayed unmatched. CDR3 length: 15 amino acids. Looked up from germline, CDR1 is SGDLS and CDR2 is YYNGEE. As DNA, the CDR3 is TGTGCCAGCAGCGTGACAGGGGTTAGGGGGAACATTCAGTACTTC. Its translation is CASSVTGVRGNIQYF.